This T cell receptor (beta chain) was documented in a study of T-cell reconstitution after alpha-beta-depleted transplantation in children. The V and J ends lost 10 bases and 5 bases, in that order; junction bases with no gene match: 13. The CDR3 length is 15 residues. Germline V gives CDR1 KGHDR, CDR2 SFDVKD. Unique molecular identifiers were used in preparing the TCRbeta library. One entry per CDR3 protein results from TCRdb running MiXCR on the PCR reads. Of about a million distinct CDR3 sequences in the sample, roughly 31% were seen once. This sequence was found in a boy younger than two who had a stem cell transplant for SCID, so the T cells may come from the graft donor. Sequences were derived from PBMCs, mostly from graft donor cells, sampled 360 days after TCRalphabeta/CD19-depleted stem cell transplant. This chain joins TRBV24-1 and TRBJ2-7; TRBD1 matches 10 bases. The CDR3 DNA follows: TGTGCCACTAGATCGAACGGGACAGGGGTCGACGAGCAGTACTTC. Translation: CATRSNGTGVDEQYF.